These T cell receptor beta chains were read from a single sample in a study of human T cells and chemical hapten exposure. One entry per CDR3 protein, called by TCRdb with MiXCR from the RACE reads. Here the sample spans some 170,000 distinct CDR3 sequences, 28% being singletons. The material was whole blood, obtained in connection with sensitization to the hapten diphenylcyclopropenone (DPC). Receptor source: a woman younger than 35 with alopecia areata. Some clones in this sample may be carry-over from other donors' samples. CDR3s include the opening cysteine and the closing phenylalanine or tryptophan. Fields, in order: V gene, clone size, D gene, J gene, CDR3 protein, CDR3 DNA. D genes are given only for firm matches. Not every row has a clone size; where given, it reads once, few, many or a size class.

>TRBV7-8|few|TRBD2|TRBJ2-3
CASSLGTSSDTQYF
TGTGCCAGCAGCTTAGGGACTAGCTCAGATACGCAGTATTTT
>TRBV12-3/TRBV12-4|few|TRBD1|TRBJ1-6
CASSFQTGGYSSYNSPLHF
TGTGCCAGCAGTTTTCAGACAGGGGGCTATAGCTCCTATAATTCACCCCTCCACTTT
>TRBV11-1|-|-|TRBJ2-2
CASSFPWANTGELFF
TGTGCCAGCAGCTTTCCTTGGGCGAACACCGGGGAGCTGTTTTTT
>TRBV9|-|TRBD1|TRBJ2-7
CASSQNGQGLYEQYF
TGTGCCAGCAGCCAAAATGGACAGGGGCTTTACGAGCAGTACTTC
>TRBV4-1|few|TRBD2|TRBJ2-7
CASSQSGGDGSYEQYF
TGCGCCAGCAGCCAATCGGGGGGGGACGGGTCCTACGAGCAGTACTTC
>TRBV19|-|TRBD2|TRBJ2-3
CASSIFLAGGLTDTQYF
TGTGCCAGTAGTATTTTCCTAGCGGGGGGACTCACAGATACGCAGTATTTT
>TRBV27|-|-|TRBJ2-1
CASSLTRLFNNEQFF
TGTGCCAGCAGTTTGACGAGGCTCTTTAACAATGAGCAGTTCTTC
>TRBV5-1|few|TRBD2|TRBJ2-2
CASSLTSGANTGELFF
TGCGCCAGCAGCTTGACGAGCGGGGCTAACACCGGGGAGCTGTTTTTT
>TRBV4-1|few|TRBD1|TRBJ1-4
CASSQEGQGPKLFF
TGCGCCAGCAGCCAGGAAGGACAGGGCCCAAAACTGTTTTTT
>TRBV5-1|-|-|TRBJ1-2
CASSPTGMGYGYTF
TGCGCCAGCAGCCCTACAGGGATGGGGTATGGCTACACCTTC
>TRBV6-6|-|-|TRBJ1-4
CASSPTVRGEKLFF
TGTGCCAGCAGCCCTACTGTACGGGGAGAAAAACTGTTTTTT
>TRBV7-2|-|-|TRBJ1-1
CASSLLPSGTLNTEAFF
TGTGCCAGCAGCTTACTCCCATCCGGGACCTTGAACACTGAAGCTTTCTTT
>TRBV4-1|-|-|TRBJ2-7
CASSRYDYYEQYF
TGCGCCAGCAGCCGGTACGACTACTACGAGCAGTACTTC
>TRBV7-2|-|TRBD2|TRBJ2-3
CASAGTRYTQYF
TGTGCCAGCGCCGGGACTAGATATACGCAGTATTTT
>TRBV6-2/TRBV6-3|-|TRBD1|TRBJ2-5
CASTDRAQETQYF
TGTGCCAGCACCGACAGGGCTCAAGAGACCCAGTACTTC
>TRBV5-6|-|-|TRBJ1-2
CASSSATLWAF
TGTGCCAGCAGCTCTGCTACATTATGGGCCTTC
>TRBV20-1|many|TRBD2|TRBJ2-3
CSASSGDTQYF
TGCAGTGCTAGTAGCGGGGATACGCAGTATTTT
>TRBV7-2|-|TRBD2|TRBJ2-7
CASSLVGTSVYF
TGTGCCAGCAGCTTAGTAGGGACTAGCGTGTACTTC
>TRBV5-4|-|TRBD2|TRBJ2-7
CASSLASGRAGYEQYF
TGTGCCAGCAGCTTGGCCAGCGGGAGGGCCGGTTACGAGCAGTACTTC
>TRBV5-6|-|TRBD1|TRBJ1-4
CASSVGTGYEKLFF
TGTGCCAGCAGCGTCGGGACAGGGTATGAAAAACTGTTTTTT
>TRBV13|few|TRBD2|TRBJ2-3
CASSRSGISTDTQYF
TGTGCCAGCAGCCGAAGCGGGATTAGCACAGATACGCAGTATTTT
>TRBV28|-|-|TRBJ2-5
CASSPTGRETQYF
TGTGCCAGCAGCCCCACAGGGCGAGAGACCCAGTACTTC
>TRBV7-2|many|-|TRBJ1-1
CASSPIRGRGAFF
TGTGCCAGCAGCCCAATCCGTGGAAGAGGTGCTTTCTTT
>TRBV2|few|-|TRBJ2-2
CASQPEYNTGELFF
TGTGCCAGCCAGCCAGAGTATAACACCGGGGAGCTGTTTTTT
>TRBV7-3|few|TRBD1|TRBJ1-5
CASSSNRGDNQPQHF
TGTGCCAGCAGCTCGAACAGGGGAGACAATCAGCCCCAGCATTTT
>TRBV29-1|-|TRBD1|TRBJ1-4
CSVDAQGGIGEKLFF
TGCAGCGTCGACGCTCAAGGGGGCATTGGTGAAAAACTGTTTTTT
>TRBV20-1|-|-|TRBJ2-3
CSARDGAAVDTQYF
TGCAGTGCTAGAGATGGGGCGGCGGTAGATACGCAGTATTTT
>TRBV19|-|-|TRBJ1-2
CASRIRAGHLNYGYTF
TGTGCCAGTAGGATCAGGGCGGGACATTTAAACTATGGCTACACCTTC
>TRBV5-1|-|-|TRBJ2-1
CASSLGFSGNEQFF
TGCGCCAGCAGCTTGGGTTTTAGCGGCAATGAGCAGTTCTTC
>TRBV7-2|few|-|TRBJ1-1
CASSHGVTEAFF
TGTGCCAGCAGCCACGGAGTGACTGAAGCTTTCTTT
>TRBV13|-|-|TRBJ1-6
CASSLGGNNSPLHF
TGTGCCAGCAGCTTAGGCGGAAATAATTCACCCCTCCACTTT
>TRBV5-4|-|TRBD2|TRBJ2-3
CASSLGSGGRTDTQYF
TGTGCCAGCAGCTTGGGTAGCGGGGGCCGCACAGATACGCAGTATTTT
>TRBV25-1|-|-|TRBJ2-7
CASSPWEEGADYEQYF
TGTGCCAGCAGTCCATGGGAGGAGGGGGCGGACTACGAGCAGTACTTC
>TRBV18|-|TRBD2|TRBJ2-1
CASSPLSGAYNEQFF
TGTGCCAGCTCACCACTTAGCGGGGCATACAATGAGCAGTTCTTC
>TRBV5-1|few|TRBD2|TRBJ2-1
CASSLNGGGYNEQFF
TGCGCCAGCAGCTTGAACGGGGGGGGCTACAATGAGCAGTTCTTC
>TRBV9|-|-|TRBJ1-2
CASRSTSNYGYTF
TGTGCCAGCAGGTCCACTTCTAACTATGGCTACACCTTC
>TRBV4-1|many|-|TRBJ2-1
CASSQDQTLSEQFF
TGCGCCAGCAGCCAAGATCAGACACTGTCTGAGCAGTTCTTC